Listed here are 5 T cell receptor beta chains from one sample, sequenced in a study of glioma-infiltrating T cells after dendritic cell vaccination. Sequencing used immunoSEQ multiplex PCR; TCRdb keeps in-frame clones, though not all of them. This sample has under 75,000 clones, with about 85% found just once. Time point specified: after dendritic cell vaccination, including at tumor progression/relapse. Sample: blood, taken after dendritic cell vaccination. These receptor sequences come from a human donor with glioblastoma.

This chain connects TRBV11-2 to TRBJ1-1; D uncertain. The germline V and J ends were trimmed by 4 bases and 5 bases, with 20 bases remaining between them. The CDR3 extends over 16 amino acids. Germline V gives CDR1 SGHAT, CDR2 FQNNGV. The CDR3 nucleotides read TGTGCCAGCAGCTATCCAGTACGAGGCTATCGGACTGAAGCTTTCTTT. Its translation is CASSYPVRGYRTEAFF.

The chain carries TRBV6-5 and TRBJ1-2; D may be TRBD1 (5 bases). With 8 bases removed from V and 7 bases from J, the gap between germline ends came to 14 bases. Germline V gene sequence: CDR1 MNHEY, CDR2 SVGAGI. The CDR3 contains 12 residues. As DNA, the CDR3 is TGTGCCAGCCGGGGGGGAAGTAGTGGCTACACCTTC. Protein sequence: CASRGGSSGYTF.

This chain joins TRBV19 and TRBJ2-7; weak D call: TRBD1 (5 bases). This CDR3 has 15 amino acids. CDR1 LNHDA and CDR2 SQIVND come from the germline V gene (reference sequence). The V gene lost 7 bases and the J gene lost 4 bases, with 20 bases spanning the gap. CDR3 protein: CASKQGHQSFYEQYF. Written as DNA, the CDR3 is TGTGCCAGTAAGCAAGGACACCAGTCTTTTTACGAGCAGTACTTC.

This clone was detected a few times. The chain couples TRBV15 to TRBJ1-2; 8 bases fit TRBD1. The CDR3 has 14 residues. V shed 0 bases and J 6 bases; nucleotides not matched to a gene: 3. Germline V gene data show CDR1 as LNHNV and CDR2 as YYDKDF (reference sequence). CDR3: CATSRDLTGDGYTF. The CDR3 DNA is TGTGCCACCAGCAGAGATTTGACAGGGGATGGCTACACCTTC.

This clone was seen more than once but under ten times. Written as DNA, the CDR3 is TGTGCCTGGAGTATATCAGGGGGTAGCAATCAGCCCCAGCATTTT. Amino acids: CAWSISGGSNQPQHF. The genes are TRBV30 and TRBJ1-5; 7 nucleotides line up with TRBD1. J was trimmed by 0 bases and V by 2 bases; bases with no gene match: 4. Germline CDR1 is GTSNPN and CDR2 is SVGIG (reference sequence). The CDR3 loop spans 15 amino acids. Complete variable domain (other parts from reference TRBV30 and TRBJ1-5): SQTIHQWPATLVQPVGSPLSLECTVEGTSNPNLYWYRQAAGRGLQLLFYSVGIGQISSEVPQNLSASRPQDRQFILSSKKLLLSDSGFYLCAWSISGGSNQPQHFGDGTRLSIL.